One sample yielded the 13 T cell receptor beta chains listed below, sequenced in a study of CD8 T cells in ankylosing spondylitis. TCRdb reprocessed the 5' RACE reads with MiXCR, giving one entry per CDR3 protein. The sample includes over 75,000 distinct CDR3 sequences, about 9% of them seen just once. The material sequenced was blood, either unsorted or a sorted T cell fraction (not recorded which). The receptors shown here come from a male donor with ankylosing spondylitis or in good health (not recorded which).

This clonotype was seen repeatedly, ten times or more. V is TRBV5-5 and J is TRBJ2-3; 10 nucleotides line up with TRBD2. Germline values: CDR1 SGHKS, CDR2 YYEKEE (reference sequence). The CDR3 sequence is 17 residues long. The V gene end was trimmed by 3 bases and the J gene end by 6 bases; junction bases not matched to a gene: 13. The CDR3 spells CASSSLTSGRTPDTQYF. The DNA of the CDR3 is TGTGCCAGCAGCTCACTGACTAGCGGGCGGACCCCGGATACGCAGTATTTT.

This clonotype was seen a few times. This chain joins TRBV5-1 and TRBJ2-3; 9 nucleotides line up with TRBD2. CDR3 size: 14 residues. Germline CDR1 reads SGHRS; CDR2 reads YFSETQ. J gave up 9 bases and V 3 bases, and 8 bases lay outside the gene matches. The chain's CDR3 is CASSSTSGAQTQYF. For the CDR3, the DNA is TGCGCCAGCAGCTCGACTAGCGGAGCCCAGACGCAGTATTTT.

Ten or more counts support this clonotype. V is TRBV7-2 and J is TRBJ1-2; D gene unclear. The V gene's germline CDR1 is SGHTA and CDR2 FQGNSA. V lost 5 bases and J 5 bases, leaving 9 bases between the germline ends. The CDR3 runs to 12 residues. The CDR3 DNA sequence: TGTGCCAGCAGCCCCCAACGGTATGGCTACACCTTC. Its translation is CASSPQRYGYTF.

With respect to this clonotype: Mismatch with germline at one junction end may stem from a read error. The rearrangement uses TRBV29-1 and TRBJ1-2; the D gene is possibly TRBD1 (6 bases). The CDR3 is 12 amino acids. In germline, CDR1 is SQVTM, CDR2 ANQGSEA. Here the CDR3 reads CSVFEGGYGHTF. The CDR3 DNA reads TGCAGCGTTTTTGAGGGGGGCTATGGCCACACCTTC.

This clonotype was observed many times. The rearrangement links TRBV2 to TRBJ2-1; the D gene is possibly TRBD2 (6 bases). Germline CDR1 SNHLY, CDR2 FYNNEI. Trimming stripped 8 bases from V and 4 bases from J, with 15 bases between. There are 14 residues in the CDR3. The CDR3 DNA sequence: TGTGCCAGCTCGCTGGGAGGACTTTACAATGAGCAGTTCTTC. The encoded protein is CASSLGGLYNEQFF.

The sample holds many counts of this clonotype. This chain uses TRBV28 with TRBJ2-7; 7 nucleotides line up with TRBD1. Germline CDR1 reads MDHEN; CDR2 reads SYDVKM. The CDR3 covers 16 residues. V was pared by 5 bases and J by 5 bases, with 15 bases of the junction left unmatched. CDR3 coding DNA: TGTGCCAGCAGTGACGCCTCCGGGACAGTAAGTAACGAGCAGTACTTC. Protein product: CASSDASGTVSNEQYF.

J is TRBJ1-6 and V is TRBV27, with 7 bases identical to TRBD1. The V and J ends lost 7 bases and 9 bases, in that order; junction bases with no gene match: 18. From germline, CDR1 is MNHEY and CDR2 SMNVEV (reference sequence). The CDR3 spans 17 residues. The CDR3 region is CASKPKTGVTFRSPLHF. The CDR3 DNA reads as TGTGCCAGCAAACCAAAAACAGGGGTAACTTTTCGTTCACCCCTCCACTTT.

This clonotype has ten or more counts. The rearrangement links TRBV6-1 to TRBJ1-2; weak D call: TRBD1 (5 bases). Germline V gene data show CDR1 as MNHNS and CDR2 as SASEGT. V lost 8 bases and J 4 bases, leaving 17 bases between the germline ends. The CDR3 consists of 14 residues. The CDR3 region has the DNA TGTGCCAGCCGTAGGGGTTCGGATCGCTATGGCTACACCTTC. Translation: CASRRGSDRYGYTF.

This clonotype has more than one count but fewer than ten. V gene TRBV14 combines with J gene TRBJ2-5; D is ambiguous. The ends were cut back, 1 base at V and 2 bases at J, with 5 bases in the middle. From germline, CDR1 is SGHDN and CDR2 FVKESK. CDR3 length: 13 residues. CDR3: CASSQVTQETQYF. The CDR3 DNA reads TGTGCCAGCAGCCAAGTGACGCAAGAGACCCAGTACTTC.

The table lists this clonotype with many counts. The chain combines TRBV6-5 with TRBJ1-2, with 8 bases aligning to TRBD1. V dropped 2 bases and J dropped 4; count of bases not matched to a gene: 6. Per the germline V gene, CDR1 is MNHEY and CDR2 is SVGAGI. This CDR3 spans 15 amino acids. The CDR3 sequence is CASSYQGASFYGYTF. For the CDR3, the DNA is TGTGCCAGCAGTTACCAGGGGGCTTCGTTCTATGGCTACACCTTC.

This clonotype was recorded many times. The genes are TRBV3-1 and TRBJ2-5; D not certain. CDR3 length: 13 residues. V gave up 1 base and J gave up 3 bases, with 6 bases separating them. Germline CDR1 and CDR2: LGHDT and YNNKEL (reference sequence). In DNA, the CDR3 is TGTGCCAGCAGCCAAGGCCGAGAAGAGACCCAGTACTTC. Translating gives CASSQGREETQYF.

The table lists this clonotype with a few counts. The chain is built from TRBV11-2 and TRBJ2-1, with a possible D match to TRBD2 (5 bases). Trimming pared 0 bases from V and 0 bases from J, leaving 9 bases between. The germline V gene has CDR1 SGHAT and CDR2 FQNNGV. CDR3 length: 16 residues. The CDR3 DNA is TGTGCCAGCAGCTTAGAAGGACTGAGCTCCTACAATGAGCAGTTCTTC. Amino acids: CASSLEGLSSYNEQFF. Complete variable domain (other parts from reference TRBV11-2 and TRBJ2-1): EAGVAQSPRYKIIEKRQSVAFWCNPISGHATLYWYQQILGQGPKLLIQFQNNGVVDDSQLPKDRFSAERLKGVDSTLKIQPAKLEDSAVYLCASSLEGLSSYNEQFFGPGTRLTVL.

This clonotype is medium-sized within its sample. The J gene is TRBJ2-3, the V gene TRBV12-3 or TRBV12-4; no clear D gene. The CDR3 spans 11 residues. The V end lost 2 bases, the J end lost 3 bases, and 0 bases lay between the germline ends. CDR3 region: CASSLTDTQYF. As DNA, the CDR3 is TGTGCCAGCAGTTTAACAGATACGCAGTATTTT.